These 25 T cell receptor beta chains were sequenced from one sample in a study of blood T cell repertoires in COVID-19. Sequencing was performed with immunoSEQ multiplex PCR; in TCRdb, only in-frame clones are kept and a portion is missing. The sample has around 60,000 clones, about 87% seen once. The sequenced sample consisted of peripheral blood. The receptors come from a human donor with active COVID-19. The donor label of this sample is uncertain.

The V call is TRBV5-8, the J call TRBJ2-7; 8 nucleotides line up with TRBD2. CDR3 size: 14 residues. The ends lost 5 bases at V and 2 bases at J; junction bases unmatched: 6. Germline-derived CDR1 and CDR2 are SGHTS and YDEGEE. This chain's CDR3 is CASSYAGGAYEQYF. The CDR3 DNA follows: TGTGCCAGCAGTTACGCGGGGGGTGCCTACGAGCAGTACTTC.

The CDR3 nucleotides read TGTGCCAGCAGTTACCGCGGACTCAGAAGCTCCTACAATGAGCAGTTCTTC. It is translated as CASSYRGLRSSYNEQFF. The chain links TRBV6-2 or TRBV6-3 to TRBJ2-1; TRBD2 is a possible D gene (5 bases). The V end lost 2 bases, the J end lost 0 bases, and 14 bases lay between the germline ends. Germline values: CDR1 MNHEY, CDR2 SVGEGT. CDR3 length: 17 residues.

This chain uses TRBV6-1 with TRBJ2-3, with D tentatively TRBD1 (6 bases). The CDR3 is made up of 14 amino acids. The germline gives CDR1 MNHNS, CDR2 SASEGT. Between the trimmed V and J ends, which lost 3 bases and 4 bases, there was a span of 11 bases. The chain's CDR3 is CASSERGGSDTQYF. CDR3 nucleotide sequence: TGTGCCAGCAGTGAGAGAGGGGGATCAGATACGCAGTATTTT.

The chain has TRBV9 and TRBJ2-1; 11 nucleotides align to TRBD2. From germline, CDR1 is SGDLS and CDR2 YYNGEE. The V gene end was trimmed by 0 bases and the J gene end by 8 bases; junction bases not matched to a gene: 4. The CDR3 contains 15 residues. CDR3 in DNA: TGTGCCAGCAGCGTAGGACTAGCGGGGTTCTATGAGCAGTTCTTC. This translates into CASSVGLAGFYEQFF.

This chain's CDR3 is CASSPPTSGTMREQYF. Here the CDR3 DNA reads TGTGCCAGCTCACCACCGACTAGCGGTACGATGCGCGAGCAGTACTTC. V usage is TRBV18 and J usage is TRBJ2-7; TRBD2 agrees at 9 bases. Germline lookup yields CDR1 KGHSH and CDR2 LQKENI. The junction had 9 bases not matched to a gene; V was cut back by 0 bases and J by 6 bases. The CDR3 runs 16 residues.

The V gene is TRBV5-4, the J gene TRBJ2-5; 9 bases match TRBD2. Germline V lookup: CDR1 SGHNT, CDR2 YYREEE (reference sequence). The CDR3 spans 13 residues. Trimming removed 3 bases from V and 4 bases from J; junction bases left unmatched: 1. The CDR3 coding sequence is TGTGCCAGCAGCTATAGCGGGAGAGAGACCCAGTACTTC. It encodes CASSYSGRETQYF.

The chain links TRBV11-2 to TRBJ2-1, with D possibly TRBD2 on 6 matching bases. CDR1 is SGHAT, CDR2 FQNNGV, per germline. Deletions cut 5 bases from V and 7 bases from J, with 15 bases between. This CDR3 is built from 14 residues. The CDR3 reads CASSRVAGGNEQFF. The DNA of the CDR3 is TGTGCCAGCAGCCGGGTTGCCGGAGGGAATGAGCAGTTCTTC.

The chain uses TRBV5-5 and TRBJ2-2; 8 nucleotides match TRBD1. V dropped 4 bases and J dropped 4; count of bases not matched to a gene: 6. The CDR3 covers 15 residues. Germline V gene lookup returns CDR1 SGHKS and CDR2 YYEKEE (reference sequence). CDR3 amino acids: CASSPGTGPTGELFF. The CDR3 nucleotides read TGTGCCAGCAGCCCCGGGACAGGTCCCACCGGGGAGCTGTTTTTT. Complete variable domain (other parts from reference TRBV5-5 and TRBJ2-2): DAGVTQSPTHLIKTRGQQVTLRCSPISGHKSVSWYQQVLGQGPQFIFQYYEKEERGRGNFPDRFSARQFPNYSSELNVNALLLGDSALYLCASSPGTGPTGELFFGEGSRLTVL.

The J gene is TRBJ2-7, the V gene TRBV27; D is possibly TRBD1 (6 bases). CDR1 and CDR2 (germline): MNHEY, SMNVEV (reference sequence). The CDR3 runs to 14 residues. Trimming left V 6 bases short and J 2 bases short, with 14 bases between. The CDR3 DNA sequence: TGTGCCAGCAGCTTAGACAGGAGCCCCTACGAGCAGTACTTC. Translation gives CASSLDRSPYEQYF.

This sequence joins TRBV10-1 and TRBJ2-2; D ambiguous. The length of the CDR3 is 12 residues. CDR1 WNHNN and CDR2 SYGVQD come from the germline V gene (reference sequence). V was pared by 4 bases and J by 8 bases, with 8 bases between. CDR3 in DNA: TGCGCCAGCAGTGGAGATACTGGGGAGCTGTTTTTT. It translates to CASSGDTGELFF.

This sequence joins TRBV28 and TRBJ2-5, with TRBD1 identical over 10 bases. Germline V gives CDR1 MDHEN, CDR2 SYDVKM. Unmatched junction bases numbered 7, after V lost 4 bases and J lost 5 bases. The CDR3 consists of 15 residues. The CDR3 reads CASSSPGQGMETQYF. CDR3 in DNA: TGTGCCAGCAGTTCCCCGGGACAGGGGATGGAGACCCAGTACTTC.

The V call is TRBV6-1, the J call TRBJ2-2, with 9 bases that match TRBD1. V shed 4 bases and J 2 bases; nucleotides not matched to a gene: 5. Per germline, CDR1 MNHNS and CDR2 SASEGT. This CDR3 has 16 residues. In nucleotides, the CDR3 is TGTGCCAGCAGTGGGCCGGGACAGGGTAACACCGGGGAGCTGTTTTTT. Translated, it gives CASSGPGQGNTGELFF.

This chain uses TRBV7-9 with TRBJ2-5; 10 bases are a match to TRBD2. Per the germline V gene, CDR1 is SEHNR and CDR2 is FQNEAQ (reference sequence). The CDR3 runs 15 residues. V was pared by 1 base and J by 1 base, with 0 bases of the junction left unmatched. CDR3 region: CASSLGTSGQETQYF. Written as DNA, the CDR3 is TGTGCCAGCAGCTTAGGGACTAGCGGCCAAGAGACCCAGTACTTC. Variable domain in full (rest from reference TRBV7-9 and TRBJ2-5): DTGVSQNPRHKITKRGQNVTFRCDPISEHNRLYWYRQTLGQGPEFLTYFQNEAQLEKSRLLSDRFSAERPKGSFSTLEIQRTEQGDSAMYLCASSLGTSGQETQYFGPGTRLLVL.

This chain uses TRBV10-2 with TRBJ1-1, with 9 bases identical to TRBD1. Germline CDR1 WSHSY, CDR2 SAAADI. V shed 8 bases, J shed 3 bases, and the junction held 10 bases outside the gene matches. There are 15 residues in the CDR3. The CDR3 region has the DNA TGCGCCAGCCGAGACAGGGACAGGGCTGACACTGAAGCTTTCTTT. This codes for CASRDRDRADTEAFF.

J is TRBJ1-1 and V is TRBV10-3; D is unresolved. Trimming cost V 4 bases and J 2 bases, with 11 bases left between them. CDR3 length: 14 amino acids. Germline CDR1 ENHRY, CDR2 SYGVKD. The CDR3 here is CAISGTGFNTEAFF. The CDR3 DNA sequence: TGTGCCATCAGTGGGACGGGATTCAACACTGAAGCTTTCTTT.

This chain uses TRBV10-3 with TRBJ2-5; D unclear. The CDR3 is 12 amino acids. Germline CDR1 ENHRY, CDR2 SYGVKD. The ends were cut back, 10 bases at V and 1 base at J, with 10 bases in the middle. The chain's CDR3 is CATRSTQETQYF. The CDR3 nucleotides are TGTGCCACCCGCAGTACCCAAGAGACCCAGTACTTC.

The rearrangement links TRBV4-3 to TRBJ2-7, with 11 bases matching TRBD2. In germline, CDR1 is LGHNA, CDR2 YSLEER. This CDR3 is 15 amino acids long. V was clipped by 4 bases and J by 5 bases; unmatched bases: 7. CDR3 in DNA: TGCGCCAGCAGCCCGCTAGCGGGAGGTTCCCACGAGCAGTACTTC. Amino acids: CASSPLAGGSHEQYF.

J is TRBJ2-1 and V is TRBV11-2; 9 bases line up with TRBD1. Germline CDR1 SGHAT, CDR2 FQNNGV. The CDR3 is made up of 14 amino acids. The junction had 6 bases not matched to a gene; V was cut back by 8 bases and J by 4 bases. The CDR3 DNA is TGTGCCAGCCAAGGGACAGGGAGGTACAATGAGCAGTTCTTC. Its protein is CASQGTGRYNEQFF.

Only a few counts were recorded for this clone. The chain links TRBV7-3 to TRBJ2-2; TRBD1 might be the D (6 bases). This CDR3 has 16 residues. V was trimmed by 5 bases and J by 1 base, leaving 14 bases between them. Germline CDR1 is SGHTA and CDR2 is FQGTGA. Here the CDR3 DNA reads TGTGCCAGCAGCCGGTCTGACAGGAGGAACACCGGGGAGCTGTTTTTT. It codes for CASSRSDRRNTGELFF.

The V and J genes are TRBV9 and TRBJ2-2; D may be TRBD2 (6 bases). This CDR3 region has 13 residues. CDR1 and CDR2 (germline): SGDLS, YYNGEE. Trimming shortened V by 4 bases and J by 6 bases, and 10 bases separated the two germline ends. The CDR3 coding sequence is TGTGCCAGCAGCCGGGACTCCCCCGGGGAGCTGTTTTTT. Translation gives CASSRDSPGELFF.

The chain employs TRBV27 and TRBJ2-3, with TRBD1 as a possible D gene (6 bases). V dropped 8 bases and J dropped 3 bases, with 9 bases sitting between them. Germline lookup yields CDR1 MNHEY and CDR2 SMNVEV (reference sequence). The CDR3 totals 12 residues. The CDR3 reads CASRTVTDTQYF. The DNA for the CDR3 is TGTGCCAGCCGGACAGTTACAGATACGCAGTATTTT.

Only one count was recorded for this clone. This chain connects TRBV12-5 to TRBJ2-2; 7 nucleotides match TRBD1. The CDR3 runs 15 residues. Germline values: CDR1 LGHNT, CDR2 FRNRAP. The ends lost 2 bases at V and 7 bases at J; junction bases unmatched: 7. CDR3 in DNA: TGTGCTAGTGGTTTGATACAGGGGATCAGCGGGGAGCTGTTTTTT. Protein product: CASGLIQGISGELFF.

This clone has a single count. The rearrangement uses TRBV10-3 and TRBJ1-6; no clear D gene. The CDR3 has 15 residues. Germline-derived CDR1 and CDR2 are ENHRY and SYGVKD. Trimming took 7 bases from V and 3 from J, leaving 13 bases between them. The CDR3 region has the DNA TGTGCCATCAAGAGGGTCTTGGACTATAATTCACCCCTCCACTTT. This codes for CAIKRVLDYNSPLHF.

The V gene is TRBV7-2, the J gene TRBJ2-3, with D possibly TRBD2 on 7 matching bases. The CDR3 covers 16 residues. The V end was cut by 0 bases, the J end by 0 bases, with 10 bases between. Per germline, CDR1 SGHTA and CDR2 FQGNSA. The CDR3 is CASSLAGRGSTDTQYF. CDR3 nucleotide sequence: TGTGCCAGCAGCTTAGCGGGGAGGGGGAGCACAGATACGCAGTATTTT.

This clone was seen just once. CDR3 coding DNA: TGCGCCAGCAGCTTAGGGGTGAATGAGCAGTTCTTC. The encoded protein is CASSLGVNEQFF. V and J are TRBV5-1 and TRBJ2-1; D may be TRBD1 (5 bases). Germline lookup yields CDR1 SGHRS and CDR2 YFSETQ. The ends were cut back, 2 bases at V and 7 bases at J, with 7 bases in the middle. The CDR3 is 12 residues long.